The sequence of this T cell receptor (beta chain) was determined in a study of regulatory T cells in long-lasting Graves disease. As for the study in general: Antithyroid drugs had been taken by newly diagnosed Graves' patients for under 3 months.

There are a few counts of this clonotype. Both iRepertoire HTBI primers and Arm-PCR of CDR3 regions were used to build the TCR beta libraries. TCRdb reprocessed the multiplex PCR reads via MiXCR and lists one record per CDR3 protein. The sample holds about 530,000 distinct CDR3 sequences; approximately 16% are singletons and the top ten take just under 25%. Germline CDR1 is SGHDN and CDR2 is FVKESK. Trimming removed 2 bases at V and 2 bases at J, with 19 bases between. The CDR3 contains 18 residues. Time point here: newly diagnosed GD, antithyroid drugs for less than 3 months. From PBMCs, RNA was extracted and then used to make the TCR library. These same records also appear under a second study, on T cells in Graves' hyperthyroidism and ophthalmopathy. That publication notes: Based on clinical symptoms, serum thyroxine and TRAb, thyroid ultrasound and orbital computed tomography, diagnoses were reached. During a first-round RT-PCR of the TCR CDR3, the HTBI primer set was used.

This chain links TRBV14 with TRBJ2-1, with TRBD1 as a possible D gene (6 bases). This sequence was found in a woman aged 35-65 years with Graves disease. The material was peripheral blood mononuclear cells (PBMCs), obtained at new diagnosis, from a patient treated with antithyroid drugs. Written as DNA, the CDR3 is TGTGCCAGCAGCCAATACCTCGGGACATCAAGTCCCTACAATGAGCAGTTCTTC. It encodes CASSQYLGTSSPYNEQFF.